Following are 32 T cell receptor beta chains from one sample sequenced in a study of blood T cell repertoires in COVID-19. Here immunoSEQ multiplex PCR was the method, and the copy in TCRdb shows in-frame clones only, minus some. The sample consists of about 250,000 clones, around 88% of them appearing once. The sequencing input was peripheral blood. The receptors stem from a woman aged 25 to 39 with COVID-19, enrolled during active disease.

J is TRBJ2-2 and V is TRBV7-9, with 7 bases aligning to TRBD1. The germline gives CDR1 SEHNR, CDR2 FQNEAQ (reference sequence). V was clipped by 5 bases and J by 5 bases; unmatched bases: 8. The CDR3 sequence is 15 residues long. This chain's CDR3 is CASSPRDRATGELFF. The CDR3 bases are TGTGCCAGCAGCCCCCGAGACAGGGCAACCGGGGAGCTGTTTTTT.

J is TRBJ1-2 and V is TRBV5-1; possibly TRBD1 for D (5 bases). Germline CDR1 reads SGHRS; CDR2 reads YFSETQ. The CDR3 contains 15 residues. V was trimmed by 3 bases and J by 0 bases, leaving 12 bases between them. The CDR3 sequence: CASSSSQTANYGYTF. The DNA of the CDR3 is TGCGCCAGCAGCTCCTCACAGACAGCTAACTATGGCTACACCTTC.

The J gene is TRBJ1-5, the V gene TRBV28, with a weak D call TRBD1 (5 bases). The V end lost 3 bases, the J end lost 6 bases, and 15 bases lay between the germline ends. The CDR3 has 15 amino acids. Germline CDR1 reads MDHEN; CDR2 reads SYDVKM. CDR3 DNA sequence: TGTGCCAGCAGTTTGTGGGGCGAGGTGACTCAGCCCCAGCATTTT. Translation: CASSLWGEVTQPQHF.

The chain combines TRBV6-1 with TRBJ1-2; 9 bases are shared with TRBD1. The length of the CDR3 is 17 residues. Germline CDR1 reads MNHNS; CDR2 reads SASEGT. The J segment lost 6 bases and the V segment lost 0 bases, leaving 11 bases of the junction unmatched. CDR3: CASSEAYVGTGRNGYTF. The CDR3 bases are TGTGCCAGCAGTGAAGCCTACGTTGGGACAGGGCGCAATGGCTACACCTTC.

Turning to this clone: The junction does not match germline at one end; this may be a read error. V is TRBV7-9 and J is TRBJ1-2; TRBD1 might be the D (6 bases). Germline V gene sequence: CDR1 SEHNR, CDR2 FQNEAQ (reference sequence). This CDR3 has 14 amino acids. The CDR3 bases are TGTGCCAGCAACTTACAGGGACTAAGCTATGGCTACACCTTC. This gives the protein CASNLQGLSYGYTF.

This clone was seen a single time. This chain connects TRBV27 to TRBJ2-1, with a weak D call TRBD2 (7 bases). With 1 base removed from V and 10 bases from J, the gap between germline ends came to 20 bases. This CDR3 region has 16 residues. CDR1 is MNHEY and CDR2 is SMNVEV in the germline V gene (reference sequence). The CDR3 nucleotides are TGTGCCAGCAGTTTATGGGGGGGCGGGGTTGGACACGAGCAGTTCTTC. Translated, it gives CASSLWGGGVGHEQFF.

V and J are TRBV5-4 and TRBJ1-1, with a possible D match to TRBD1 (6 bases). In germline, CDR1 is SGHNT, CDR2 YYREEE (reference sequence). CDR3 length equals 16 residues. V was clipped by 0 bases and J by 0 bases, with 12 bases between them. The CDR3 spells CASSLAQGRVNTEAFF. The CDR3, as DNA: TGTGCCAGCAGCTTGGCTCAGGGGCGGGTGAACACTGAAGCTTTCTTT.

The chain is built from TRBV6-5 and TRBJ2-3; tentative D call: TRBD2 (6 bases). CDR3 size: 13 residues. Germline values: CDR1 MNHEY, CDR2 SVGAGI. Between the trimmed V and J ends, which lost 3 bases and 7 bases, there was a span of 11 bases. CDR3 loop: CASSYRGTNTQYF. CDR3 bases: TGTGCCAGCAGTTATCGGGGGACGAATACGCAGTATTTT.

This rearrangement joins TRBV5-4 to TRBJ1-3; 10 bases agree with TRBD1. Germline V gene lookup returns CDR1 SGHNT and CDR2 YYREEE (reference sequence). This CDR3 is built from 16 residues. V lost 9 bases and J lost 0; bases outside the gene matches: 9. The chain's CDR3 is CATTTGGPFSGNTIYF. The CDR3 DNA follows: TGTGCCACCACGACAGGGGGCCCTTTCTCTGGAAACACCATATATTTT.

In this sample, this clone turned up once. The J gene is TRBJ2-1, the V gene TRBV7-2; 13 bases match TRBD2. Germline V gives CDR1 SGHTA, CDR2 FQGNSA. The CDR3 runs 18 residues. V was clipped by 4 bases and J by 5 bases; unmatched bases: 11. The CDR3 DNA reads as TGTGCCAGCAGCTCCCAAGCAGGACTAGCGGGAGTAAACAATGAGCAGTTCTTC. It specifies CASSSQAGLAGVNNEQFF.

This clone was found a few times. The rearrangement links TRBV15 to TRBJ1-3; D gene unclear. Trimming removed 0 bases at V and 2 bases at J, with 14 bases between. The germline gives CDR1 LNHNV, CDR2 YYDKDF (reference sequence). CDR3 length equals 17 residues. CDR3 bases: TGTGCCACCAGCAGAGATCGGCCGGGTGCCGCTGGAAACACCATATATTTT. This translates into CATSRDRPGAAGNTIYF.

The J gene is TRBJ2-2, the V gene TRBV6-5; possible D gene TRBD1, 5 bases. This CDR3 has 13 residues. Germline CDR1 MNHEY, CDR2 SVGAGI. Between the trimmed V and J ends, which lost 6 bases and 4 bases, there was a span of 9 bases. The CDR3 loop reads CASRQGLTGELFF. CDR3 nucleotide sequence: TGTGCCAGCAGGCAGGGTCTCACCGGGGAGCTGTTTTTT.

CDR3 protein: CASSQLAGVGKDTQYF. In nucleotides, the CDR3 is TGTGCCAGCAGCCAACTAGCGGGAGTAGGGAAAGATACGCAGTATTTT. The chain carries TRBV7-2 and TRBJ2-3; 11 bases are shared with TRBD2. CDR3 length equals 16 residues. J gave up 5 bases and V 5 bases, and 9 bases lay outside the gene matches. Germline V gene lookup returns CDR1 SGHTA and CDR2 FQGNSA.

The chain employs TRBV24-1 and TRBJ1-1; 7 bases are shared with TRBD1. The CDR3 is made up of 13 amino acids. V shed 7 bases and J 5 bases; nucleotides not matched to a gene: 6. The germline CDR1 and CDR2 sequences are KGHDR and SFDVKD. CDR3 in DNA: TGTGCCACCAGAGCCAGGGGGAGAACTGAAGCTTTCTTT. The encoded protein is CATRARGRTEAFF.

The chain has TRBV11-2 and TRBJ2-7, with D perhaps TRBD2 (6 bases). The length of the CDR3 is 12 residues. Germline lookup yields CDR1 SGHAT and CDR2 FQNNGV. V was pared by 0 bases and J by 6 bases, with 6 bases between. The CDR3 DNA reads TGTGCCAGCAGCTTAGAGGGGGGCGAGCAGTACTTC. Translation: CASSLEGGEQYF.

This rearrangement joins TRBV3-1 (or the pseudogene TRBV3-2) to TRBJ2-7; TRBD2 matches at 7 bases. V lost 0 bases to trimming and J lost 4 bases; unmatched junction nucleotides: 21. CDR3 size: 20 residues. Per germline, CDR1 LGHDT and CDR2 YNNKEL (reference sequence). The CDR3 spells CASSQDQMVLGRPGRYEQYV. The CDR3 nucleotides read TGTGCCAGCAGCCAAGATCAAATGGTTCTAGGGCGGCCCGGGAGGTACGAGCAGTACGTC.

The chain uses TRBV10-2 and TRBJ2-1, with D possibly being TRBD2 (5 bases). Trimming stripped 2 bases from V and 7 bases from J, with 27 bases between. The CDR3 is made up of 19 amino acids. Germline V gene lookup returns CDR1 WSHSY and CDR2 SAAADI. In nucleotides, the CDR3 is TGCGCCAGCAGTGAGCCTCAGGAACCCAGCGCTAGCAAATGGAATGAGCAGTTCTTC. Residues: CASSEPQEPSASKWNEQFF.

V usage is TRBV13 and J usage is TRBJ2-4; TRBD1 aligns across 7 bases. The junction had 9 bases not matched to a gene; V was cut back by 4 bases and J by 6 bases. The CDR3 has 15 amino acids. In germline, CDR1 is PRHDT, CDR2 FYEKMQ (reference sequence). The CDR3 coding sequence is TGTGCCAGCAGCTCCGACGACAGGGTCGGAAACATTCAGTACTTC. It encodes CASSSDDRVGNIQYF.

The CDR3 region is CASSLVTSVSSYNEQFF. As DNA, the CDR3 is TGTGCCAGCAGTTTGGTTACTAGCGTTAGCTCCTACAATGAGCAGTTCTTC. The J gene is TRBJ2-1, the V gene TRBV28, with 7 bases identical to TRBD2. Germline CDR1 MDHEN, CDR2 SYDVKM. Trimming took 3 bases from V and 0 from J; bases not matched to a gene: 8. This CDR3 region has 17 residues.

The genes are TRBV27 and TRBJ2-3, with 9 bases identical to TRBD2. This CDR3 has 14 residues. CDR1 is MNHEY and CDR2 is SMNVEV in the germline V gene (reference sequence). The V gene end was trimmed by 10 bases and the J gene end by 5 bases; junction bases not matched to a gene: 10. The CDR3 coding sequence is TGTGCCACTTCGGGGCGGGGGGGCCTAGATACGCAGTATTTT. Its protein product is CATSGRGGLDTQYF.

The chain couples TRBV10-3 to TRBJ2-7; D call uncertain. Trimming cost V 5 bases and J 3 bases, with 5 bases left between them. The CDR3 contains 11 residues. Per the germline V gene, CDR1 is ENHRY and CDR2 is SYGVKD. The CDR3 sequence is CAISPNYEQYF. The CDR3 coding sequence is TGTGCCATCAGTCCCAACTACGAGCAGTACTTC.

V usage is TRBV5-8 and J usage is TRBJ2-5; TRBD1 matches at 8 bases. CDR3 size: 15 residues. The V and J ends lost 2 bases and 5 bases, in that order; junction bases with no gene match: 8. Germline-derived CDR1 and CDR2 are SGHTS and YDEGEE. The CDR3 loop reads CASSFHRGSGETQYF. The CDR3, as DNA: TGTGCCAGCAGCTTCCACAGGGGGAGTGGGGAGACCCAGTACTTC.

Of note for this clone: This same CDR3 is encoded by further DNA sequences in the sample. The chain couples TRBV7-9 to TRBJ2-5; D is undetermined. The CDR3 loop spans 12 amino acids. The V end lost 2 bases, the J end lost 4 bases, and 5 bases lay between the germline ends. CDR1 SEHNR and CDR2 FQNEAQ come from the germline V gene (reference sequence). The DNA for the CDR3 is TGTGCCAGCAGCTTAAATCTAGAGACCCAGTACTTC. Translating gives CASSLNLETQYF.

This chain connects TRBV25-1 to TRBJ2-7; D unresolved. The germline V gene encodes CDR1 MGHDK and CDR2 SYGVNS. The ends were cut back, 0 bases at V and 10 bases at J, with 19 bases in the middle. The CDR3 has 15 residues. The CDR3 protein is CASSEYHRPLGGQYV. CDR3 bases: TGTGCCAGCAGTGAATACCATAGACCTCTAGGCGGCCAGTACGTC.

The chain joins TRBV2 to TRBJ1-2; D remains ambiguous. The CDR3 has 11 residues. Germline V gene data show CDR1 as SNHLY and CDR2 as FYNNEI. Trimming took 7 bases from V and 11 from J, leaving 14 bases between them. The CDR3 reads CASTGLRGYTF. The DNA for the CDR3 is TGTGCCAGCACCGGCCTTCGCGGGTACACCTTC.

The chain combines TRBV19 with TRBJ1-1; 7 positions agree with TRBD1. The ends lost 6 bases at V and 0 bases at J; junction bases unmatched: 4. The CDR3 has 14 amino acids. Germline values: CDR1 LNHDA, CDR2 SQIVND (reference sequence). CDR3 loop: CASSPGTVNTEAFF. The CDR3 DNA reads TGTGCCAGTAGCCCGGGGACAGTGAACACTGAAGCTTTCTTT.

The CDR3 DNA follows: TGTGCCAGTACGCACCGACAGGGCTCTTCTCCTGAAGCTTTCTTT. Its translation: CASTHRQGSSPEAFF. This rearrangement joins TRBV19 to TRBJ1-1; 7 bases are shared with TRBD1. Germline trimming cut 7 bases from V and 6 bases from J; bases unmatched to any gene: 14. CDR1 LNHDA and CDR2 SQIVND come from the germline V gene (reference sequence). The CDR3 runs to 15 residues. Full variable domain (rest looked up from reference TRBV19 and TRBJ1-1): DGGITQSPKYLFRKEGQNVTLSCEQNLNHDAMYWYRQDPGQGLRLIYYSQIVNDFQKGDIAEGYSVSREKKESFPLTVTSAQKNPTAFYLCASTHRQGSSPEAFFGQGTRLTVV.

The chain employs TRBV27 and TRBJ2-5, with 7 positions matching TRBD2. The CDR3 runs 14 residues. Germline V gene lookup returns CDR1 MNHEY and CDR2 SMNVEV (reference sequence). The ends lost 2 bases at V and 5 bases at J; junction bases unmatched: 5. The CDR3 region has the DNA TGTGCCAGCAGTTTAGGGGGGGTTGCTGAGACCCAGTACTTC. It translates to CASSLGGVAETQYF.

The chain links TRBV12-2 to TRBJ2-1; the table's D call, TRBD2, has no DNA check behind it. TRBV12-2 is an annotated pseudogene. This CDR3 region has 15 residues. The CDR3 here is CASRLWTSGINEQFF. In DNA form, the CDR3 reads TGTGCAAGTCGCTTATGGACTAGCGGGATCAATGAGCAGTTCTTC.

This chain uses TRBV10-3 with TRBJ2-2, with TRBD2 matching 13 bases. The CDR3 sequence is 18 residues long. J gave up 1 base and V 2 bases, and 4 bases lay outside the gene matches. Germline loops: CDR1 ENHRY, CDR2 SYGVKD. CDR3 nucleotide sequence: TGTGCCATCAGTGAGGGGGGACTAGCGGGAAGGAACACCGGGGAGCTGTTTTTT. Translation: CAISEGGLAGRNTGELFF.

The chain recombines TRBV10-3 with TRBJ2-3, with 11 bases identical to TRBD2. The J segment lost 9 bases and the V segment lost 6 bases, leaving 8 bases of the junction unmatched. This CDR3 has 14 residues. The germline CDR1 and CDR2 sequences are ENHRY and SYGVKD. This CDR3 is CAIRVAGGLRTQYF. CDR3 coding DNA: TGTGCCATCAGGGTAGCGGGGGGGCTTCGAACGCAGTATTTT.

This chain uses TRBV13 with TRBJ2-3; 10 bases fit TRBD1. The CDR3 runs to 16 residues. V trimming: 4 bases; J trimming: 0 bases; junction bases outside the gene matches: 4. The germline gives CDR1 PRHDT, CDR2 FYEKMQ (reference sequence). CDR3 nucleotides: TGTGCCAGCAGCTCCCCGGGACAGGGGAGCACAGATACGCAGTATTTT. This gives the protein CASSSPGQGSTDTQYF.